The 11 T cell receptor beta chains below come from one sample, sequenced in a study of T-cell memory formation after mild COVID-19. TCRdb called the 5' RACE reads again in MiXCR, with one record for every CDR3 protein. The profile covers 560,000 or so distinct CDR3 sequences, with roughly 17% appearing a single time and 8.1% taken by the ten largest. The sequencing sample was made of PBMCs or a T cell subset sorted from them (not recorded which). These receptors were taken from an adult woman who had mild COVID-19 (a few samples of this study predate the infection). Cell type and time point are not known.

This clonotype was found a few times. J is TRBJ2-7 and V is TRBV13, with D perhaps matching TRBD1 (5 bases). The ends were cut back, 5 bases at V and 2 bases at J, with 13 bases in the middle. This CDR3 is 14 amino acids long. In germline, CDR1 is PRHDT, CDR2 FYEKMQ (reference sequence). The CDR3 region is CASSPRRQTYEQYF. The CDR3 coding sequence is TGTGCCAGCAGCCCTAGGAGACAGACCTACGAGCAGTACTTC. Complete variable domain (other parts from reference TRBV13 and TRBJ2-7): AAGVIQSPRHLIKEKRETATLKCYPIPRHDTVYWYQQGPGQDPQFLISFYEKMQSDKGSIPDRFSAQQFSDYHSELNMSSLELGDSALYFCASSPRRQTYEQYFGPGTRLTVT.

In the case of this clonotype: A junction boundary mismatches the germline segment, possibly from a read error. The chain has TRBV6-6 and TRBJ1-2; 12 nucleotides align to TRBD1. The CDR3 is 14 residues long. CDR1 and CDR2 from the germline V gene are MNHNY and SVGAGI (reference sequence). The CDR3 loop is CASSSGTGGSGCTF. CDR3 DNA: TGTGCCAGCAGTTCGGGGACAGGGGGCTCTGGCTGCACCTTC.

The chain joins TRBV20-1 to TRBJ1-5; D is unclear. The V gene lost 0 bases and the J gene lost 0 bases, with 9 bases spanning the gap. The length of the CDR3 is 15 residues. Germline-derived CDR1 and CDR2 are DFQATT and SNEGSKA (reference sequence). CDR3 amino acids: CSAREPGYSNQPQHF. The CDR3 DNA sequence: TGCAGTGCTAGAGAGCCTGGATATAGCAATCAGCCCCAGCATTTT.

The chain joins TRBV9 to TRBJ2-2, with unresolved D. The CDR3 has 16 residues. Germline assignment: CDR1 SGDLS and CDR2 YYNGEE. The V gene lost 1 base and the J gene lost 0 bases, with 10 bases spanning the gap. CDR3 DNA sequence: TGTGCCAGCAGCGTACTTGTAGGGTCGAACACCGGGGAGCTGTTTTTT. It encodes CASSVLVGSNTGELFF.

The chain couples TRBV29-1 to TRBJ2-1, with D possibly matching TRBD2 (8 bases). The CDR3 covers 13 residues. With 6 bases removed from V and 5 bases from J, the gap between germline ends came to 14 bases. CDR1 SQVTM and CDR2 ANQGSEA come from the germline V gene. CDR3: CSVGRDSHNEQFF. The CDR3 DNA sequence: TGCAGCGTCGGGAGGGACAGCCACAATGAGCAGTTCTTC.

This clonotype turned up a few times. This chain joins TRBV6-6 and TRBJ2-5; TRBD1 matches 10 bases. Germline V gene lookup returns CDR1 MNHNY and CDR2 SVGAGI (reference sequence). The CDR3 extends over 14 amino acids. With V trimmed by 5 bases and J by 4 bases, 4 bases remained unmatched. In nucleotides, the CDR3 is TGTGCCAGCAGTGAACGGACAGGGGGAGAGACCCAGTACTTC. This gives the protein CASSERTGGETQYF.

There are a few counts of this clonotype. V and J are TRBV7-6 and TRBJ1-5; D call uncertain. Trimming removed 2 bases from V and 5 bases from J, with 7 bases in between. CDR1 and CDR2 (germline): SGHVS, FNYEAQ. CDR3 length: 13 residues. This chain's CDR3 is CASSLSTDQPQHF. The DNA of the CDR3 is TGTGCCAGCAGCTTAAGCACGGATCAGCCCCAGCATTTT.

V and J are TRBV4-3 and TRBJ1-1; D not certain. This CDR3 comprises 13 residues. In germline, CDR1 is LGHNA, CDR2 YSLEER. Trimming removed 4 bases from V and 8 bases from J, with 14 bases in between. The DNA of the CDR3 is TGCGCCAGCAGCCCTGCAAGTTTGAGAGAAGCTTTCTTT. It yields the protein CASSPASLREAFF.

In its sample, this clonotype was seen a few times. The rearrangement uses TRBV20-1 and TRBJ2-5, with TRBD2 as a possible D gene (5 bases). Per germline, CDR1 DFQATT and CDR2 SNEGSKA (reference sequence). The CDR3 extends over 16 amino acids. The V end lost 0 bases, the J end lost 5 bases, and 19 bases lay between the germline ends. The chain's CDR3 is CSARDLLDIGRETQYF. CDR3 DNA: TGCAGTGCTAGAGATCTACTAGATATCGGGCGGGAGACCCAGTACTTC.

The chain is built from TRBV3-1 and TRBJ1-4; 8 bases agree with TRBD1. This CDR3 has 15 residues. Germline assignment: CDR1 LGHDT and CDR2 YNNKEL (reference sequence). The V gene end was trimmed by 2 bases and the J gene end by 8 bases; junction bases not matched to a gene: 7. As DNA, the CDR3 is TGTGCCAGCAGCCAATCCGGACAGGGAAGGGAAAAACTGTTTTTT. Encoded protein: CASSQSGQGREKLFF. Supplemented by reference TRBV3-1 and TRBJ1-4, the full variable domain reads DTAVSQTPKYLVTQMGNDKSIKCEQNLGHDTMYWYKQDSKKFLKIMFSYNNKELIINETVPNRFSPKSPDKAHLNLHINSLELGDSAVYFCASSQSGQGREKLFFGSGTQLSVL.

Only a few counts were recorded for this clonotype. The chain employs TRBV2 and TRBJ2-1, with a tentative D call TRBD1 (6 bases). V lost 5 bases to trimming and J lost 3 bases, with 14 bases between them. This CDR3 contains 15 residues. Germline CDR1 and CDR2: SNHLY and FYNNEI. The CDR3 protein is CASSRDRSNYNEQFF. The CDR3 region has the DNA TGTGCCAGCAGTCGCGACAGGTCGAACTACAATGAGCAGTTCTTC.